Listed below are T cell receptor beta chains from one sample, sequenced in a study of early T cells in non-severe SARS-CoV-2 infection. TCRdb re-called the 5' RACE reads with MiXCR, one entry per CDR3 protein. This table has under 20,000 distinct CDR3 sequences, 4% to 5.5% appearing once. Sequenced: whole blood. The receptors were sampled from an adult who was a healthcare worker with PCR-confirmed SARS-CoV-2 infection or an uninfected control (not recorded which). The CDR3 runs from the conserved cysteine through the conserved F or W. The D gene is left open where the match is weak. Clone size is given for some rows only: seen once, a few or many times, or a class if the clone is expanded.

TRBJ1-2,TRBV12-3/TRBV12-4,TRBD1,many,TGTGCCAGCAGTTACAGTCCCGGGACAGGGGGCAATGGCTACACCTTC,CASSYSPGTGGNGYTF
TRBJ1-1,TRBV7-3,TRBD1,many,TGTGCCAGCAGCTTAATCGGAACAGGGGGCGCCGGCACTGAAGCTTTCTTT,CASSLIGTGGAGTEAFF
TRBJ2-6,TRBV6-1,TRBD1,many,TGTGCCAGCAGTGACAGGGGGATCTCTGGGGCCAACGTCCTGACTTTC,CASSDRGISGANVLTF
TRBJ2-1,TRBV7-2,.,many,TGTGCCAGCAGCTACGGAAGATACAATGAGCAGTTCTTC,CASSYGRYNEQFF
TRBJ2-6,TRBV7-6,.,many,TGTGCCAGCAGCTTGGACCTGAACTCTGGGGCCAACGTCCTGACTTTC,CASSLDLNSGANVLTF
TRBJ2-7,TRBV27,.,many,TGTGCCAGCAGTTTCGGGGGAGCCGGTAGTTACGAGCAGTACTTC,CASSFGGAGSYEQYF
TRBJ1-4,TRBV7-2,.,many,TGTGCCAGCAGCCAATTCAGGCGGCAAGCTAATGAAAAACTGTTTTTT,CASSQFRRQANEKLFF
TRBJ1-5,TRBV12-3/TRBV12-4,.,many,TGTGCCAGCAGCCCCCAAGACGGGCAGCCCCAGCATTTT,CASSPQDGQPQHF
TRBJ1-5,TRBV20-1,TRBD1,many,TGCAGTGCAGGGGGCGTAAGGCCGAATCAGCCCCAGCATTTT,CSAGGVRPNQPQHF
TRBJ1-4,TRBV6-5,TRBD1,medium-sized,TGTGCCAGCAGTTACTCGCCCGGGACAGGGCGGGAAAAACTGTTTTTT,CASSYSPGTGREKLFF
TRBJ2-5,TRBV20-1,TRBD2,.,TGCAGTGCTAGGACCTCTCTAGCGGGGGTAGCGGAGACCCAGTACTTC,CSARTSLAGVAETQYF
TRBJ1-5,TRBV20-1,.,many,TGCAGTGCTGTAACAGGGAATCAGCCCCAGCATTTT,CSAVTGNQPQHF
TRBJ2-3,TRBV30,.,.,TGTGCCTGGAGTCGACCCGATACGCAGTATTTT,CAWSRPDTQYF
TRBJ2-7,TRBV5-1,.,many,TGCGCCAGCAGCTTGGCGGCAGTGTACGAGCAGTACTTC,CASSLAAVYEQYF
TRBJ1-1,TRBV5-8,.,many,TGTGCCAGCAGCTTGTTCCTTCAGAGTAACACTGAAGCTTTCTTT,CASSLFLQSNTEAFF
TRBJ1-2,TRBV4-1,.,many,TGCGCCAGCAGCCGGGGGGTACAGACAGGACAACATGGCTACACCTTC,CASSRGVQTGQHGYTF
TRBJ1-1,TRBV6-1,TRBD1,.,TGTGCCAGCAGTGAAGCGACAGGGGATACCACTGAAGCTTTCTTT,CASSEATGDTTEAFF
TRBJ2-3,TRBV5-1,.,many,TGCGCCAGCAGCCTGTGGACTTCGCACACAGATACGCAGTATTTT,CASSLWTSHTDTQYF
TRBJ1-1,TRBV12-5,.,many,TGTGCTAGTGCTCCGCGAGAGGGGACCCTCACTGAAGCTTTCTTT,CASAPREGTLTEAFF
TRBJ2-4,TRBV11-3,.,many,TGTGCCAGCTGGCGACAGGCCAAAAACATTCAGTACTTC,CASWRQAKNIQYF
TRBJ2-2,TRBV6-5,.,.,TGTGCCAGCAGTAGACTACCGGGACCCAGAGGCGGGGAGCTGTTTTTT,CASSRLPGPRGGELFF
TRBJ1-2,TRBV5-4,.,many,TGTGCCAGCAGCTTGCGCAGGGAGATTCTGGGAGGCTACACCTTC,CASSLRREILGGYTF
TRBJ1-2,TRBV20-1,.,many,TGCAGTGCTAGGTCTAACTATGGCTACACCTTC,CSARSNYGYTF
TRBJ2-3,TRBV6-1,.,many,TGTGCCAGCAGTTTAAGCGCGATCACAGATACGCAGTATTTT,CASSLSAITDTQYF
TRBJ1-5,TRBV18,.,many,TGTGCCAGCTCACCAGGGGCTATAAGCAATCAGCCCCAGCATTTT,CASSPGAISNQPQHF
TRBJ2-2,TRBV10-1,.,many,TGCGCCAGCAGGGGGAACACCGGGGAGCTGTTTTTT,CASRGNTGELFF
TRBJ1-2,TRBV6-5,.,many,TGTGCCAGCAGTACAACCGGGCCCTATGGCTACACCTTC,CASSTTGPYGYTF
TRBJ2-1,TRBV2,.,medium-sized,TGTGCCAGCAGTGAACGGGCAGCCGACAATGAGCAGTTCTTC,CASSERAADNEQFF
TRBJ2-1,TRBV20-1,.,few,TGCAGTGCTGCGCGGCCTGGATCGGTTACTGAGCAGTTCTTC,CSAARPGSVTEQFF
TRBJ1-5,TRBV2,TRBD1,few,TGTGCCAGCAGTGGACAGGGAGTTAGTGAGCCCCAGCATTTT,CASSGQGVSEPQHF
TRBJ1-2,TRBV6-6,.,many,TGTGCCAGCAGCTACATTCATGGCTACACCTTC,CASSYIHGYTF
TRBJ1-2,TRBV19,TRBD1,many,TGTGCCAGTAGTTTACAGGGGAGCCATGGCTACACCTTC,CASSLQGSHGYTF
TRBJ2-1,TRBV29-1,.,many,TGCAGCGCTCGCCTCCCGGGGGATGAGCAGTTCTTC,CSARLPGDEQFF
TRBJ2-1,TRBV7-2,.,few,TGTGCCAGCAGCTTCGGACTAACTCTTGACAATGAGCAGTTCTTC,CASSFGLTLDNEQFF
TRBJ1-2,TRBV5-8,.,many,TGTGCCAGCAGCTTTCAAGGGGTCCATGGCTACACCTTC,CASSFQGVHGYTF
TRBJ2-5,TRBV7-2,TRBD2,many,TGTGCCAGCAGCCCAGGCGTAGCGGGGGGGCGGGAGACCCAGTACTTC,CASSPGVAGGRETQYF
TRBJ2-5,TRBV12-3/TRBV12-4,.,many,TGTGCCAGCAGTCGACCGACTACGGAGACCCAGTACTTC,CASSRPTTETQYF
TRBJ2-2,TRBV9,TRBD2,.,TGTGCCAGCAGCGTAACGTCTCTAGCGGTGAACACCGGGGAGCTGTTTTTT,CASSVTSLAVNTGELFF
TRBJ1-1,TRBV4-2,.,.,TGTGCCAGCAGCCAAGAAACCGGCCCCAGGGGCGCTGAAGCTTTCTTT,CASSQETGPRGAEAFF
TRBJ1-1,TRBV14,.,many,TGTGCCAGCAGCCAAGCAGGAGCCCTGAACACTGAAGCTTTCTTT,CASSQAGALNTEAFF
TRBJ2-3,TRBV5-1,.,few,TGCGCCAGCAGCTTGGTACCAGGGGAGAGCTATACGCAGTATTTT,CASSLVPGESYTQYF
TRBJ2-7,TRBV12-5,.,many,TGTGCTAGTGGTTTGGCCCGGGTGACGGAATTC,CASGLARVTEF
TRBJ2-2,TRBV11-2,.,many,TGTGCCAGCAGCCCGCCGGCACCTCTAAACACCGGGGAGCTGTTTTTT,CASSPPAPLNTGELFF